These 25 T cell receptor beta chains were all obtained from the same sample, sequenced in a study of CD4+ T cells in melanoma. Assay used: immunoSEQ multiplex PCR; TCRdb lists only in-frame clones, some missing. The table has 10,000 to 13,000 clones, 66% seen once. The source material was cells from a culture (not recorded whether cultured in vitro). These receptors all stem from a human donor with melanoma.

CDR3 amino acids: CASRRGAGGYNEQFF. The DNA for the CDR3 is TGTGCCAGCCGCAGGGGGGCGGGGGGGTACAATGAGCAGTTCTTC. The chain combines TRBV19 with TRBJ2-1; 9 bases line up with TRBD2. The CDR3 totals 15 residues. With V trimmed by 9 bases and J by 4 bases, 10 bases remained unmatched. Germline V gene data show CDR1 as LNHDA and CDR2 as SQIVND (reference sequence).

This chain links TRBV29-1 with TRBJ1-2, with 8 bases fitting TRBD1. The CDR3 spans 14 residues. Germline V gives CDR1 SQVTM, CDR2 ANQGSEA. Trimming took 6 bases from V and 4 from J; bases not matched to a gene: 10. DNA for the CDR3: TGCAGCGTCGATTTTGATGACAGGGGCTATGGCTACACCTTC. Translated, it gives CSVDFDDRGYGYTF.

The table lists this clone with a count of one. The J gene is TRBJ2-1, the V gene TRBV5-1; D possibly uses TRBD1 or TRBD2 (7 bases each). V gave up 1 base and J gave up 4 bases, with 15 bases separating them. Looked up from germline, CDR1 is SGHRS and CDR2 is YFSETQ. The CDR3 consists of 16 residues. The CDR3 coding sequence is TGCGCCAGCAGCTTGAACCAGGGGGGGATTTACAATGAGCAGTTCTTC. This sequence encodes CASSLNQGGIYNEQFF. Full variable domain (missing parts from reference TRBV5-1 and TRBJ2-1): KAGVTQTPRYLIKTRGQQVTLSCSPISGHRSVSWYQQTPGQGLQFLFEYFSETQRNKGNFPGRFSGRQFSNSRSEMNVSTLELGDSALYLCASSLNQGGIYNEQFFGPGTRLTVL.

J is TRBJ2-1 and V is TRBV11-3; possible D gene TRBD2, 6 bases. The CDR3 spans 15 residues. CDR1 is SGHNT, CDR2 YENEEA, per germline. The V end was cut by 1 base, the J end by 5 bases, with 12 bases between. The CDR3 coding sequence is TGTGCCAGCAGCTTAGGGGGGGATCTGGACAATGAGCAGTTCTTC. This codes for CASSLGGDLDNEQFF.

The J gene is TRBJ1-4, the V gene TRBV19; 8 bases are a match to TRBD1. The CDR3 loop spans 14 amino acids. V lost 8 bases, J lost 6 bases, and 8 bases stayed unmatched. Per the germline V gene, CDR1 is LNHDA and CDR2 is SQIVND (reference sequence). This CDR3 is CASVRQGPDEKLFF. DNA of the CDR3: TGTGCCAGTGTTAGACAGGGGCCAGATGAAAAACTGTTTTTT.

This clone was seen more than once but under ten times. CDR3 sequence (DNA): TGTGCCAGCAGCCGAGCAACTGAAGCTTTCTTT. Protein product: CASSRATEAFF. The chain is built from TRBV14 and TRBJ1-1; no clear D. V gave up 4 bases and J gave up 5 bases, with 5 bases separating them. The CDR3 runs 11 residues. The germline V gene encodes CDR1 SGHDN and CDR2 FVKESK.

There are a few counts of this clone. The chain recombines TRBV5-1 with TRBJ1-5; D uncertain. The CDR3 contains 13 residues. V lost 2 bases, J lost 4 bases, and 7 bases lay in between. Germline V CDR1 and CDR2: SGHRS, YFSETQ. For the CDR3, the DNA is TGCGCCAGCAGCTTCGGGGTAAATCAGCCCCAGCATTTT. As protein: CASSFGVNQPQHF.

This chain links TRBV14 with TRBJ1-2; D is perhaps TRBD1 (5 bases). Germline V gives CDR1 SGHDN, CDR2 FVKESK. CDR3 size: 15 residues. The germline V and J ends were trimmed by 4 bases and 5 bases, with 17 bases remaining between them. CDR3 nucleotide sequence: TGTGCCAGCAGCCCCCGGGGGGGGTCCTCTTATGGCTACACCTTC. Its protein product is CASSPRGGSSYGYTF.

J is TRBJ1-2 and V is TRBV6-5; D is ambiguous. The germline V and J ends were trimmed by 0 bases and 6 bases, with 8 bases remaining between them. This CDR3 has 13 amino acids. The germline CDR1 and CDR2 sequences are MNHEY and SVGAGI. The CDR3 region is CASSYSQRNGYTF. The CDR3 region has the DNA TGTGCCAGCAGTTACTCGCAGCGGAATGGCTACACCTTC.

This clone ranks as large. The chain has TRBV7-9 and TRBJ1-4; D ambiguous. The V gene's germline CDR1 is SEHNR and CDR2 FQNEAQ (reference sequence). This CDR3 region has 14 residues. Trimming took 2 bases from V and 1 from J, leaving 5 bases between them. The CDR3 region has the DNA TGTGCCAGCAGCTTATTGGTAACTAATGAAAAACTGTTTTTT. Its translation: CASSLLVTNEKLFF. Full variable domain (outside the CDR3, taken from reference TRBV7-9 and TRBJ1-4): DTGVSQNPRHKITKRGQNVTFRCDPISEHNRLYWYRQTLGQGPEFLTYFQNEAQLEKSRLLSDRFSAERPKGSFSTLEIQRTEQGDSAMYLCASSLLVTNEKLFFGSGTQLSVL.

This chain uses TRBV29-1 with TRBJ2-2, with TRBD1 matching over 9 bases. V gave up 4 bases and J gave up 3 bases; unmatched junction bases: 3. The V gene's germline CDR1 is SQVTM and CDR2 ANQGSEA. The CDR3 spans 14 residues. CDR3 sequence reads: CSVARTGDTGELFF. As DNA, the CDR3 is TGCAGCGTTGCCCGGACAGGGGACACCGGGGAGCTGTTTTTT.

The chain recombines TRBV6-5 with TRBJ1-2; 10 bases match TRBD1. The CDR3 totals 15 residues. J gave up 7 bases and V 5 bases, and 10 bases lay outside the gene matches. From germline, CDR1 is MNHEY and CDR2 SVGAGI. In nucleotides, the CDR3 is TGTGCCAGCAGTGCACCGGGACAGGGGTTTCGTGGCTACACCTTC. It is translated as CASSAPGQGFRGYTF.

The chain has TRBV9 and TRBJ1-1; 9 bases map to TRBD1. Germline lookup yields CDR1 SGDLS and CDR2 YYNGEE. This CDR3 has 14 residues. The ends lost 0 bases at V and 11 bases at J; junction bases unmatched: 8. The CDR3 DNA reads TGTGCCAGCAGCGTAGCTACGACAGGGGGGACTGCTTTCTTT. Its translation is CASSVATTGGTAFF.

This chain connects TRBV6-6 to TRBJ1-2, with 10 bases fitting TRBD1. Germline V lookup: CDR1 MNHNY, CDR2 SVGAGI (reference sequence). Trimming cost V 6 bases and J 4 bases; bases outside gene matches: 8. The CDR3 consists of 15 residues. The CDR3 bases are TGTGCCAGCAGGAGGGGACAGGGGTGGTTCTATGGCTACACCTTC. Translated: CASRRGQGWFYGYTF.

This chain connects TRBV2 to TRBJ1-5; 9 nucleotides agree with TRBD1. In germline, CDR1 is SNHLY, CDR2 FYNNEI. This CDR3 has 17 residues. V lost 6 bases and J lost 2; bases outside the gene matches: 11. The CDR3 region is CASRKRGQGRGNQPQHF. CDR3 nucleotide sequence: TGTGCCAGCAGGAAACGGGGACAGGGCCGGGGCAATCAGCCCCAGCATTTT.

The genes are TRBV19 and TRBJ2-7, with D unresolved. V was trimmed by 4 bases and J by 1 base, leaving 5 bases between them. The CDR3 has 12 residues. Germline V gives CDR1 LNHDA, CDR2 SQIVND (reference sequence). CDR3 loop: CASSRDSYEQYF. In DNA form, the CDR3 reads TGTGCCAGTAGTAGGGATTCCTACGAGCAGTACTTC.

This chain's CDR3 is CASSLTGTSADTQYF. CDR3 nucleotides: TGTGCCAGCAGCCTTACCGGGACTAGCGCAGATACGCAGTATTTT. V and J are TRBV7-6 and TRBJ2-3; 10 bases are a match to TRBD2. The CDR3 is made up of 15 amino acids. CDR1 is SGHVS, CDR2 FNYEAQ, per germline. V gave up 5 bases and J gave up 4 bases; unmatched junction bases: 6.

The chain employs TRBV6-1 and TRBJ2-7, with D possibly being TRBD1 (7 bases). V was cut by 8 bases and J by 3 bases, with 14 bases left in between. Germline V lookup: CDR1 MNHNS, CDR2 SASEGT. This CDR3 comprises 13 residues. This CDR3 reads CASRRDSVYEQYF. CDR3 in DNA: TGTGCCAGCCGGAGGGACAGTGTCTACGAGCAGTACTTC.

This clone showed up just a few times. The gene calls are TRBV7-9 and TRBJ1-6, with 7 bases that match TRBD1. The V segment lost 5 bases and the J segment 9 bases; nucleotides outside the gene matches: 10. Germline CDR1 and CDR2: SEHNR and FQNEAQ (reference sequence). This CDR3 is built from 15 residues. Here the CDR3 reads CASSPRQGLGSPLHF. The CDR3 nucleotides are TGTGCCAGCAGCCCGAGACAGGGTTTGGGTTCACCCCTCCACTTT.

J is TRBJ1-4 and V is TRBV5-6; D gene ambiguous. Germline assignment: CDR1 SGHDT and CDR2 YYEEEE. The germline V and J ends were trimmed by 1 base and 5 bases, with 12 bases remaining between them. CDR3 size: 15 residues. The CDR3 sequence: CASSLKGPINEKLFF. The CDR3 region has the DNA TGTGCCAGCAGCTTGAAAGGACCGATAAATGAAAAACTGTTTTTT.

This chain connects TRBV2 to TRBJ2-5; 9 bases are a match to TRBD1. Germline V gives CDR1 SNHLY, CDR2 FYNNEI. CDR3 length: 13 residues. V gave up 8 bases and J gave up 7 bases; unmatched junction bases: 8. The DNA for the CDR3 is TGTGCCAGCGGCCGGGACAGGGAGGCGACCCAGTACTTC. This gives the protein CASGRDREATQYF.

V gene TRBV5-1 combines with J gene TRBJ2-3; D uncertain. CDR3 length: 16 amino acids. The V gene lost 0 bases and the J gene lost 2 bases, with 13 bases spanning the gap. Germline CDR1 and CDR2: SGHRS and YFSETQ. CDR3 sequence (DNA): TGCGCCAGCAGCTTGGGCTGGGAAAGGGACACAGATACGCAGTATTTT. Translated: CASSLGWERDTDTQYF.

This clone appeared a single time. This CDR3 is CASGLGQSGANVLTF. CDR3 bases: TGTGCTAGTGGTTTGGGACAGTCTGGGGCCAACGTCCTGACTTTC. The chain joins TRBV12-5 to TRBJ2-6, with D maybe TRBD1 (5 bases). Deletions cut 1 base from V and 1 base from J, with 5 bases between. Per the germline V gene, CDR1 is LGHNT and CDR2 is FRNRAP. CDR3 length: 15 residues.

The rearrangement uses TRBV2 and TRBJ2-2; 7 bases line up with TRBD2. V shed 5 bases, J shed 4 bases, and the junction held 4 bases outside the gene matches. CDR3 length equals 14 residues. Germline values: CDR1 SNHLY, CDR2 FYNNEI. DNA of the CDR3: TGTGCCAGCAGTCCCAGGGAGGGCACCGGGGAGCTGTTTTTT. Translating gives CASSPREGTGELFF.

This chain joins TRBV7-2 and TRBJ1-1; D possibly corresponds to TRBD1 (5 bases). V was cut by 5 bases and J by 5 bases, with 9 bases left in between. This CDR3 is built from 12 residues. Germline V gene sequence: CDR1 SGHTA, CDR2 FQGNSA. CDR3 coding DNA: TGTGCCAGCAGCCGGGGGTTGACTGAAGCTTTCTTT. Amino acid sequence: CASSRGLTEAFF. The full variable domain, its missing parts supplied by reference TRBV7-2 and TRBJ1-1, is GAGVSQSPSNKVTEKGKDVELRCDPISGHTALYWYRQSLGQGLEFLIYFQGNSAPDKSGLPSDRFSAERTGGSVSTLTIQRTQQEDSAVYLCASSRGLTEAFFGQGTRLTVV.